This T cell receptor beta chain was found in a study of T-cell reconstitution after alpha-beta-depleted transplantation in children. The study's findings and limits: Recipient T cells and thymic progenitors that survived were the source of the high TCRbeta diversity seen at day 60 in some patients. T cells produced anew were the main source of T-cell counts and diversity one year after transplant.

To note about this clonotype: Its antigen is still unknown.

The CDR3 runs 16 residues. Germline-derived CDR1 and CDR2 are SEHNR and FQNEAQ (reference sequence). Trimming shortened V by 5 bases and J by 5 bases, and 21 bases separated the two germline ends. The library targeted TCRbeta and was prepared with unique molecular identifiers. TCRdb fed the PCR reads into MiXCR, producing one record per CDR3 protein. The sample consists of about 440,000 distinct CDR3 sequences, approximately 41% of them appearing once. The sequence was obtained from a girl between 2 and 10 years old with aplastic anemia, due to receive a stem cell transplant. The J gene is TRBJ1-2, the V gene TRBV7-9, with a weak D call TRBD1 (5 bases). The specimen was PBMCs, collected before TCRalphabeta/CD19-depleted stem cell transplant. The CDR3 loop is CASSAKVTGQDYGYTF. In DNA form, the CDR3 reads TGTGCCAGCAGCGCAAAAGTCACGGGGCAGGATTATGGCTACACCTTC.